This TCR beta chain comes out of a study of T cells in Graves' hyperthyroidism and ophthalmopathy. TCR beta CDR3 region amplification was performed from RNA transcripts. HTBI primers drove first-round RT-PCR of the TCR CDR3. TCRdb ran MiXCR on the multiplex PCR reads and lists one entry per CDR3 protein. The repertoire has around 25,000 distinct CDR3 sequences, approximately 49% of them found once; the top ten carry under 30%. Per the germline V gene, CDR1 is WSHSY and CDR2 is SAAADI. V lost 6 bases to trimming and J lost 2 bases, with 16 bases between them. The CDR3 runs 15 residues. As concerns this clonotype: The antigen remains unidentified.

The authors obtained PBMCs from more than 9.5 ml of fresh peripheral blood. Overall study findings and caveats: The model anticipated ophthalmopathy a median about 6.5 months pre-onset. Blood held most thyroid clonotypes expanded above 0.001 frequency.

Input material: blood. This clonotype was obtained from a woman aged 40 to 50 with Graves' hyperthyroidism that later progressed to Graves' ophthalmopathy. V usage is TRBV10-2 and J usage is TRBJ2-5; a possible D gene is TRBD2 (5 bases). The CDR3: CASRPGLTKQETQYF. The CDR3 DNA reads TGCGCCAGCAGACCAGGACTTACTAAACAAGAGACCCAGTACTTC.